What follows is one T cell receptor (beta chain) and its context. This specimen comes from a study of glioma-infiltrating T cells after dendritic cell vaccination. V dropped 8 bases and J dropped 9; count of bases not matched to a gene: 16. This CDR3 spans 14 amino acids. Germline CDR1 and CDR2: MNHEY and SMNVEV (reference sequence). Measured with immunoSEQ multiplex PCR; TCRdb has only the in-frame clones, and not every one. This table holds about 20,000 clones, 79% found once. V and J are TRBV27 and TRBJ2-7; 7 bases are shared with TRBD1. This TCR derives from a human donor with glioblastoma. The sequencing here drew on blood, taken before dendritic cell vaccination. For the CDR3, the DNA is TGTGCCAGCTGCCCGGCAGGGGGTGGGTTTGTGCAGTACTTC. Encoded protein: CASCPAGGGFVQYF.